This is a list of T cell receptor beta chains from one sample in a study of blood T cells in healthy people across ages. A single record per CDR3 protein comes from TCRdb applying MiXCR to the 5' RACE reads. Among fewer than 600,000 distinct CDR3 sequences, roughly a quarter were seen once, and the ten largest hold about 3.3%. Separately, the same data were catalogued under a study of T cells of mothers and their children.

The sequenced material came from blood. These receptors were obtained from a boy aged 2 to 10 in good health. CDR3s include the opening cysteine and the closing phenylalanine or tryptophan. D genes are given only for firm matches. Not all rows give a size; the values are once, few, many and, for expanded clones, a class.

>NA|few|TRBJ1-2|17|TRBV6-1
CASSEAPFGRDPNGYTF
TGTGCCAGCAGCGAAGCACCCTTCGGACGAGATCCCAATGGCTACACCTTC
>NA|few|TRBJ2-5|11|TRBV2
CASSSMETQYF
TGTGCCAGCAGTAGTATGGAGACCCAGTACTTC
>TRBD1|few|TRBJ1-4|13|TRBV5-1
CASSRTGEEKLFF
TGCGCCAGCAGCAGGACAGGGGAGGAAAAACTGTTTTTT
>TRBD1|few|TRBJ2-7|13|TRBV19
CATQGDPSYEQYF
TGTGCCACCCAGGGGGACCCATCCTACGAGCAGTACTTC
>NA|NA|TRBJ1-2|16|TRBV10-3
CAISESGAPLFSGYTF
TGTGCCATCAGTGAGTCTGGGGCACCCCTCTTCTCTGGCTACACCTTC
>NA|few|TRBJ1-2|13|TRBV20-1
CSAGGGPEDGYTF
TGCAGTGCTGGGGGGGGCCCAGAGGATGGCTACACCTTC
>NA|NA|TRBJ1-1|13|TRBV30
CAWSVGTDLDAFF
TGTGCCTGGAGTGTAGGAACAGACCTGGACGCTTTCTTT
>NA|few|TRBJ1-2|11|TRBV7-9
CASSFGLSYTF
TGTGCCAGCAGCTTTGGGTTGAGCTACACCTTC
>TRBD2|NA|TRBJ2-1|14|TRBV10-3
CAISGPTSRNEQFF
TGTGCCATCAGTGGCCCGACTAGCAGGAATGAGCAGTTCTTC
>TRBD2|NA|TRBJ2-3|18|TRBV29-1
CSVEAWGAGGYSTDTQYF
TGCAGCGTTGAAGCTTGGGGGGCGGGGGGATATAGCACAGATACGCAGTATTTT
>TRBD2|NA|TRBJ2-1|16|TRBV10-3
CAISGLSGRAHNEQFF
TGTGCCATCAGTGGTTTGAGCGGGAGGGCCCACAATGAGCAGTTCTTC
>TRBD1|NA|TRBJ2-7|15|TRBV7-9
CASSRRQGNSYEQYF
TGTGCCAGCAGCCGCCGACAGGGGAACTCCTACGAGCAGTACTTC
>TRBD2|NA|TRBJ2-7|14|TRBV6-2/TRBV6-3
CASSYSGGSGEQYF
TGTGCCAGCAGTTACTCCGGGGGGAGTGGCGAGCAGTACTTC
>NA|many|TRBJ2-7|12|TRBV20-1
CSASTGSYEQYF
TGCAGTGCTAGTACGGGCTCCTACGAGCAGTACTTC
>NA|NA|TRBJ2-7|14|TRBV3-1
CASSQVGAPGEQYF
TGTGCCAGCAGCCAAGTAGGGGCCCCCGGCGAGCAGTACTTC
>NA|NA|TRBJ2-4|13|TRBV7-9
CASSLARLNIQYF
TGTGCCAGCAGCTTAGCCAGATTGAACATTCAGTACTTC
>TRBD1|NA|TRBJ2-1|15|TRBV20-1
CSAMWQGVRDNEQFF
TGCAGTGCTATGTGGCAGGGGGTCAGGGACAATGAGCAGTTCTTC
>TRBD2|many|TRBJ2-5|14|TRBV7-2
CASSAAGIQETQYF
TGTGCCAGCAGCGCAGCGGGGATTCAAGAGACCCAGTACTTC
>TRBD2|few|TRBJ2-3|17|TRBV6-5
CASSRGTSGGTTDTQYF
TGTGCCAGCAGCCGAGGGACTAGCGGGGGGACCACAGATACGCAGTATTTT
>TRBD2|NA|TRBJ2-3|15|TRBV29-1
CSGIVAGARTDTQYF
TGCAGCGGGATCGTAGCGGGAGCCCGCACAGATACGCAGTATTTT
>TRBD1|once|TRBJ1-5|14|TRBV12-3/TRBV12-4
CASSLTGARGPQHF
TGTGCCAGCAGTTTGACAGGGGCTAGGGGGCCCCAGCATTTT
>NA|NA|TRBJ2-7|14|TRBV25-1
CASSEGTDTYEQYF
TGTGCCAGCAGTGAGGGGACCGATACCTACGAGCAGTACTTC
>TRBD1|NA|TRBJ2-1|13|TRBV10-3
CAISPGTGDGQFF
TGTGCCATCAGCCCTGGGACAGGCGATGGGCAGTTCTTC
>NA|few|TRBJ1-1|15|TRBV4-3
CASSQDVGSPHEAFF
TGCGCCAGCAGCCAAGATGTGGGCAGCCCCCATGAAGCTTTCTTT
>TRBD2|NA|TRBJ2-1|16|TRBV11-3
CASSLEAGVTYNEQFF
TGTGCCAGCAGCTTAGAGGCGGGAGTTACCTACAATGAGCAGTTCTTC
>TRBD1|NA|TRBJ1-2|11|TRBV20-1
CSGGQDYGYTF
TGCAGTGGCGGACAGGACTATGGCTACACCTTC
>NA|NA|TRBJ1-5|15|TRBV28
CASSSDSYGNQPQHF
TGTGCCAGCAGCTCCGACAGTTACGGCAATCAGCCCCAGCATTTT
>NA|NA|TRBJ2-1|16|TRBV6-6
CASIYAPREKPNEQFF
TGTGCCAGCATCTACGCCCCAAGGGAAAAGCCCAATGAGCAGTTCTTC
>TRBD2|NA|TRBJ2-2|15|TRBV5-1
CASSTAGGNTGELFF
TGCGCCAGCAGCACGGCGGGGGGAAACACCGGGGAGCTGTTTTTT
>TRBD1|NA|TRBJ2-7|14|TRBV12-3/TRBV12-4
CASNPQGGPYEQYF
TGTGCCAGCAACCCACAGGGGGGCCCCTACGAGCAGTACTTC
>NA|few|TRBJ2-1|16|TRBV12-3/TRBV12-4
CASRPDPSTSLDEQFF
TGTGCCAGCAGACCCGACCCCTCTACTAGTCTGGATGAGCAGTTCTTC
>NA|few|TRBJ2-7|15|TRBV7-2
CASSLEGGNSYEQYF
TGTGCCAGCAGCTTAGAGGGCGGTAACTCCTACGAGCAGTACTTC
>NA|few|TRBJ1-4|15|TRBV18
CASSQLRDTYEKLFF
TGTGCCAGCTCCCAACTCCGGGACACCTATGAAAAACTGTTTTTT
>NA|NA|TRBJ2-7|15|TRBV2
CASSEPREYSYEQYF
TGTGCCAGCAGCGAGCCGAGGGAATACTCCTACGAGCAGTACTTC
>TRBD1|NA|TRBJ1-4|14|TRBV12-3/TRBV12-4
CASKMDRGGEKLFF
TGTGCCAGCAAAATGGACAGGGGTGGTGAAAAACTGTTTTTT
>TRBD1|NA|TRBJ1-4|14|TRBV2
CASKYDRGGEKLFF
TGTGCCAGCAAATATGACAGGGGTGGGGAAAAACTGTTTTTT
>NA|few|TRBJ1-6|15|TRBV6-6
CASSYPLDIASPLHF
TGTGCCAGCAGTTACCCCCTGGACATCGCTTCACCCCTCCACTTT
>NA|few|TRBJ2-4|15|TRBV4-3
CASSQGSGSGDIQYF
TGCGCCAGCAGCCAAGGGTCCGGGAGTGGGGACATTCAGTACTTC
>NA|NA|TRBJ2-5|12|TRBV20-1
CSLQGMSYERYF
TGCAGTTTACAGGGTATGTCCTACGAGCGGTACTTC
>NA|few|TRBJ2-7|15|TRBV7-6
CASSLGTDPGYEQYF
TGTGCCAGCAGCTTAGGGACCGATCCGGGCTACGAGCAGTACTTC
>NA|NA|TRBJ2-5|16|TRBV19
CASSMFGTHNQETQYF
TGTGCCAGTAGTATGTTCGGGACACACAACCAAGAGACCCAGTACTTC
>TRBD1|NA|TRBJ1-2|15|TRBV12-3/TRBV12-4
CASSDLGQGLYGYTF
TGTGCCAGCAGTGACCTGGGACAGGGACTCTATGGCTACACCTTC
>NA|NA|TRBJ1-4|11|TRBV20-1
CSGQSNEKLFF
TGCAGTGGACAGTCTAATGAAAAACTGTTTTTT
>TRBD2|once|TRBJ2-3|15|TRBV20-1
CSARVAGASTDTQYF
TGCAGTGCTAGAGTAGCGGGGGCTAGCACAGATACGCAGTATTTT
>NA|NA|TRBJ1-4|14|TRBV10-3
CAISAGGNIEKLFF
TGTGCCATCAGTGCGGGGGGCAACATTGAAAAACTGTTTTTT
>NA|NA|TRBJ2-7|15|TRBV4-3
CASSQAAQGGYEQYF
TGCGCCAGCAGCCAAGCGGCTCAGGGGGGGTACGAGCAGTACTTC
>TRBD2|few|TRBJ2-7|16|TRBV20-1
CSARARTSGTYYEQYF
TGCAGTGCTAGAGCTCGGACTAGCGGGACCTACTACGAGCAGTACTTC
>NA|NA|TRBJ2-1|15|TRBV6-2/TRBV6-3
CASGRGSWFDNEQFF
TGTGCCAGCGGCCGAGGATCTTGGTTCGACAATGAGCAGTTCTTC